This T cell receptor (beta chain) was documented in a study of blood T cell repertoires in COVID-19. The wider study: There were acute and convalescent COVID-19 samples, and they came from the United States, Italy and Spain. From T cells, B-cell-depleted T cells, or PBMCs came the material, which was cDNA or gDNA.

Per the original data handling: Reference gene primer amplification yielded estimated nucleated cell counts. TCRdb's copy holds only in-frame clones and misses some; the assay was immunoSEQ multiplex PCR. The D gene and trimming were derived from the DNA, and the V and J assignments and clone size from that table. The sample records fewer than 200,000 clones, about 85% being singletons. Germline loops: CDR1 SGDLS, CDR2 YYNGEE. CDR3 length equals 17 residues. J gave up 4 bases and V 1 base, and 9 bases lay outside the gene matches. The TCR originated in a human donor with acute or convalescent COVID-19. The donor label of this sample is uncertain. The sequenced sample was peripheral blood. The rearrangement uses TRBV9 and TRBJ2-2; 8 nucleotides align to TRBD1. CDR3 in DNA: TGTGCCAGCAGCGTAAACGTCAGGGGGCCGGTCACCGGGGAGCTGTTTTTT. It codes for CASSVNVRGPVTGELFF.